A single sample is the source of the 10 T cell receptor beta chains below, sequenced in a study of T cells in Graves' hyperthyroidism and ophthalmopathy. Authors of the study amplified TCR beta CDR3 regions from RNA transcripts. The HTBI primer set served for first-round RT-PCR of the TCR CDR3. TCRdb re-called the multiplex PCR reads with MiXCR, one entry per CDR3 protein. This repertoire shows a few hundred thousand distinct CDR3 sequences, nearly 15% found once; its top ten account for over 25%. The specimen was blood. Every receptor here comes from a woman in her forties or fifties with Graves' hyperthyroidism that later progressed to Graves' ophthalmopathy.

A few counts support this clonotype. The chain carries TRBV7-3 and TRBJ1-1, with 10 bases fitting TRBD1. Trimming removed 5 bases from V and 5 bases from J; junction bases left unmatched: 5. The germline V gene encodes CDR1 SGHTA and CDR2 FQGTGA. The CDR3 is made up of 14 amino acids. The chain's CDR3 is CASSVGTGVTEAFF. CDR3 bases: TGTGCCAGCAGCGTCGGGACAGGGGTGACTGAAGCTTTCTTT.

This clonotype was detected ten times or more. The chain is built from TRBV15 and TRBJ2-1, with 9 bases fitting TRBD1. Looked up from germline, CDR1 is LNHNV and CDR2 is YYDKDF (reference sequence). V lost 5 bases, J lost 10 bases, and 12 bases stayed unmatched. This CDR3 region has 15 residues. The CDR3 nucleotides read TGTGCCACCAGCCCCGGGACAGGGCTTGGGGTCGAGCAGTTCTTC. The encoded protein is CATSPGTGLGVEQFF.

The V and J genes are TRBV5-4 and TRBJ2-3, with 14 nucleotides matching TRBD2. The CDR3 is 18 amino acids. V was clipped by 3 bases and J by 6 bases; unmatched bases: 12. CDR1 is SGHNT, CDR2 YYREEE, per germline (reference sequence). Here the CDR3 DNA reads TGTGCCAGCAGCTCAGAAATGACTAGCGGGAGGGCCCGTGATACGCAGTATTTT. This translates into CASSSEMTSGRARDTQYF.

This clonotype was counted at least ten times. The chain has TRBV20-1 and TRBJ2-1, with D maybe TRBD2 (5 bases). The CDR3 sequence is 12 residues long. The V gene's germline CDR1 is DFQATT and CDR2 SNEGSKA (reference sequence). V lost 6 bases and J lost 6, with 12 bases in between. In DNA form, the CDR3 reads TGCAGTGCGCGCGGGTCTCCCAATGAGCAGTTCTTC. Amino acid sequence: CSARGSPNEQFF.

Regarding this clonotype: A much larger clone sits a single nucleotide away, making a read error possible. This chain connects TRBV6-5 to TRBJ2-3; D is unclear. CDR3 length equals 13 residues. Germline V gene lookup returns CDR1 MNHEY and CDR2 SVGAGI. In DNA form, the CDR3 reads TGTGCCAGCGGTTACATTGGCACAGATACGCAGTATTTT. It translates to CASGYIGTDTQYF.

With regard to this clonotype: This clone may be a read error of a much larger clone one base away. The conserved phenylalanine or tryptophan normally closing the CDR3 is absent here, so this likely arose from a read error. The chain employs TRBV18 and TRBJ1-6, with TRBD1 identical over 10 bases. CDR3 length: 14 amino acids. Germline CDR1 and CDR2: KGHSH and LQKENI. After removal of 5 bases from V and 9 bases from J, the junction contained 4 bases not matched to a gene. CDR3 nucleotides: TGTGCCAGCTCAATGGACAGGGGGATTTCACCCCTCCACCTT. Residues: CASSMDRGISPLHL.

This rearrangement joins TRBV6-6 to TRBJ2-5; 8 bases align to TRBD2. Trimming removed 2 bases from V and 2 bases from J; junction bases left unmatched: 10. Germline V gives CDR1 MNHNY, CDR2 SVGAGI (reference sequence). The CDR3 sequence is 17 residues long. This chain's CDR3 is CASSYVGLTSGQETQYF. In DNA form, the CDR3 reads TGTGCCAGCAGTTACGTGGGTCTCACTAGCGGACAAGAGACCCAGTACTTC.

This clonotype was picked up a small number of times. V and J are TRBV12-5 and TRBJ2-1; 11 bases map to TRBD1. Germline loops: CDR1 LGHNT, CDR2 FRNRAP. This CDR3 comprises 15 residues. V lost 5 bases and J lost 4; bases outside the gene matches: 4. The CDR3 is CASGGTGGEYNEQFF. CDR3 nucleotide sequence: TGTGCTAGTGGTGGGACAGGGGGAGAATACAATGAGCAGTTCTTC.

The J gene is TRBJ2-1, the V gene TRBV6-5; TRBD1 might be the D (5 bases). The length of the CDR3 is 17 residues. Germline V lookup: CDR1 MNHEY, CDR2 SVGAGI. The V and J ends lost 2 bases and 3 bases respectively, with 17 bases between them. The CDR3 nucleotides are TGTGCCAGCAGTTACAGGGGCAGGGCAAAGGTCTACAATGAGCAGTTCTTC. Encoded protein: CASSYRGRAKVYNEQFF.

The rearrangement joins TRBV24-1 to TRBJ2-2; 7 nucleotides agree with TRBD2. Germline V gives CDR1 KGHDR, CDR2 SFDVKD. V shed 3 bases, J shed 3 bases, and the junction held 3 bases outside the gene matches. The CDR3 has 15 residues. The CDR3 nucleotides are TGTGCCACCAGTGATCTTACTAGCGACACCGGGGAGCTGTTTTTT. The encoded protein is CATSDLTSDTGELFF.